The clone carrying this T cell receptor beta chain has a count of ten or more. This sample stems from a study of T cells in Graves' hyperthyroidism and ophthalmopathy. Study in general: Specimen type is peripheral blood, collected at initial diagnosis prior to any treatment.

Amplification targeted TCR beta CDR3 regions from RNA transcripts. HTBI primers were the set used in a first-round RT-PCR of the TCR CDR3. TCRdb used MiXCR to reprocess the multiplex PCR reads, holding one entry per CDR3 protein. The table has about 400,000 distinct CDR3 sequences, around 14% seen once. Graves' hyperthyroidism is called stable when ophthalmopathy does not progress within 18 months. CDR3 length: 16 amino acids. CDR1 is KGHSH and CDR2 is LQKENI in the germline V gene. The V and J ends lost 4 bases and 4 bases, in that order; junction bases with no gene match: 12. Sequenced input: blood. V usage is TRBV18 and J usage is TRBJ2-5; 7 bases align to TRBD2. This clonotype was sampled from a woman aged 18 to 35 with Graves' hyperthyroidism. This CDR3 is CASSLYRRGVGETQYF. DNA for the CDR3: TGTGCCAGCTCACTATACCGACGGGGGGTCGGAGAGACCCAGTACTTC.